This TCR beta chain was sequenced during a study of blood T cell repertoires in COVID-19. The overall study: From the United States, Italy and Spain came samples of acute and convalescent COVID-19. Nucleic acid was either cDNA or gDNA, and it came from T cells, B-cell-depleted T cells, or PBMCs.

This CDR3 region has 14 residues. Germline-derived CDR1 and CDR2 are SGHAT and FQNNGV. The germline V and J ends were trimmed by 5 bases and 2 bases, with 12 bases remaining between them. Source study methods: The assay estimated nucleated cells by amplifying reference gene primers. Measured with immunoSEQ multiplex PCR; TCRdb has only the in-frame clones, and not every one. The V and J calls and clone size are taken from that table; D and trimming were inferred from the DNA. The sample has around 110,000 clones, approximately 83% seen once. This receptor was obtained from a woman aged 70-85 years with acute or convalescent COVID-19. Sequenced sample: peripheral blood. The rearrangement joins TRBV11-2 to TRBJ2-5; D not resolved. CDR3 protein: CASSPAGSQETQYF. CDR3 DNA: TGTGCCAGCAGCCCCGCCGGGTCTCAAGAGACCCAGTACTTC.